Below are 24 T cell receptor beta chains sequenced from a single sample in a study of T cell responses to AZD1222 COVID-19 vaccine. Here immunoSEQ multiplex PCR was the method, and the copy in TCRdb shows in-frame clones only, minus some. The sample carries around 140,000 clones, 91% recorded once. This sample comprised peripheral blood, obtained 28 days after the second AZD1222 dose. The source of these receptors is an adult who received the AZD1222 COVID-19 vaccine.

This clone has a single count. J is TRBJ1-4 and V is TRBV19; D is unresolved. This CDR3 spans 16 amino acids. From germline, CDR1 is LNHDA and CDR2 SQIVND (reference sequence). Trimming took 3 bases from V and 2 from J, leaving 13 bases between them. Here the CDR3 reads CASSMTPQATNEKLFF. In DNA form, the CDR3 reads TGTGCCAGTAGTATGACCCCGCAGGCCACTAATGAAAAACTGTTTTTT. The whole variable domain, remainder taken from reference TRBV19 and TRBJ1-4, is DGGITQSPKYLFRKEGQNVTLSCEQNLNHDAMYWYRQDPGQGLRLIYYSQIVNDFQKGDIAEGYSVSREKKESFPLTVTSAQKNPTAFYLCASSMTPQATNEKLFFGSGTQLSVL.

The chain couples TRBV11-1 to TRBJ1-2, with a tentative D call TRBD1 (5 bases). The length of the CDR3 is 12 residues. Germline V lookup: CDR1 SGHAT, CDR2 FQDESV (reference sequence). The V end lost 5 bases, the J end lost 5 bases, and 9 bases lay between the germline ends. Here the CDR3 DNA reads TGTGCCAGCAGCCAACAGGAATATGGCTACACCTTC. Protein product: CASSQQEYGYTF.

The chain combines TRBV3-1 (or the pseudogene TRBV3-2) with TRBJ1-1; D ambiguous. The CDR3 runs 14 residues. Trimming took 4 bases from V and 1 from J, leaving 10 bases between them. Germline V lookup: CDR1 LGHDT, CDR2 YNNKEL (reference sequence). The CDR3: CASSPRGGNTEAFF. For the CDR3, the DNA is TGTGCCAGCAGCCCCCGAGGAGGGAACACTGAAGCTTTCTTT.

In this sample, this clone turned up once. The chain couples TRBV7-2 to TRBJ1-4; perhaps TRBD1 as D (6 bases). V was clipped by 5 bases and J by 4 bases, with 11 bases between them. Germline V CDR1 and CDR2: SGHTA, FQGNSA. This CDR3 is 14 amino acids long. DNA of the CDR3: TGTGCCAGCAGCCTACAGGGAGGTAATGAAAAACTGTTTTTT. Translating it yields CASSLQGGNEKLFF.

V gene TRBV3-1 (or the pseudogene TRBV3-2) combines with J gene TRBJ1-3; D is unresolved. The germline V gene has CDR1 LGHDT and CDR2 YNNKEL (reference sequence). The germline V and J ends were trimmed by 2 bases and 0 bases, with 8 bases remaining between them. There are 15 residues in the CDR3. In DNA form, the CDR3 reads TGTGCCAGCAGCCAATCGGAGGTCTCTGGAAACACCATATATTTT. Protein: CASSQSEVSGNTIYF.

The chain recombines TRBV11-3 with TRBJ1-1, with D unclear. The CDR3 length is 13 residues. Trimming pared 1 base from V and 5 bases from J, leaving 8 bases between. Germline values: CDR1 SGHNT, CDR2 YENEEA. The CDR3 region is CASSLVVTTEAFF. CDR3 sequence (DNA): TGTGCCAGCAGCTTAGTCGTCACGACTGAAGCTTTCTTT. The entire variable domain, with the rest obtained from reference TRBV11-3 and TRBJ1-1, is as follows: EAGVVQSPRYKIIEKKQPVAFWCNPISGHNTLYWYLQNLGQGPELLIRYENEEAVDDSQLPKDRFSAERLKGVDSTLKIQPAELGDSAVYLCASSLVVTTEAFFGQGTRLTVV.

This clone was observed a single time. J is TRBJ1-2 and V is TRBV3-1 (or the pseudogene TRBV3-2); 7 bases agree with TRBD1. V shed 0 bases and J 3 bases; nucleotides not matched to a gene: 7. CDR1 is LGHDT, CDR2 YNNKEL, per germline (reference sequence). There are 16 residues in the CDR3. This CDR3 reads CASSQDMAGGYYGYTF. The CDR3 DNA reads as TGTGCCAGCAGCCAAGATATGGCAGGGGGTTACTATGGCTACACCTTC.

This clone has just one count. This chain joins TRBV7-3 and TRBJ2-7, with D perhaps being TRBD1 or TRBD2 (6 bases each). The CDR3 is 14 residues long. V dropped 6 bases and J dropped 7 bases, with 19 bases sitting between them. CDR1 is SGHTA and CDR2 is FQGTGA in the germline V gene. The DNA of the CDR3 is TGTGCCAGCAGTCCCGCTGGGGGGCTGGGGGAGCAGTACTTC. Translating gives CASSPAGGLGEQYF. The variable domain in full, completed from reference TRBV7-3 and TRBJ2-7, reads GAGVSQTPSNKVTEKGKYVELRCDPISGHTALYWYRQSLGQGPEFLIYFQGTGAADDSGLPNDRFFAVRPEGSVSTLKIQRTERGDSAVYLCASSPAGGLGEQYFGPGTRLTVT.

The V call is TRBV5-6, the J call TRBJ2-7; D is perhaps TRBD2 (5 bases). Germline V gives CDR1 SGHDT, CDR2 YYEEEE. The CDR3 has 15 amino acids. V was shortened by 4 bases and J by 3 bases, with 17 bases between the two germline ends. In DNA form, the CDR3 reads TGTGCCAGCAGCACCGGACTCACTATTTACTACGAGCAGTACTTC. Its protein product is CASSTGLTIYYEQYF.

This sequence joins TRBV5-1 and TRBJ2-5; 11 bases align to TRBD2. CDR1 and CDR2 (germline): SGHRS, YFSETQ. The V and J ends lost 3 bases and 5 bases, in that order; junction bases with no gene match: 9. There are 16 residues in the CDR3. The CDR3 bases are TGCGCCAGCAGCTCGGCTAGCGGGGGGTTGGGGGAGACCCAGTACTTC. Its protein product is CASSSASGGLGETQYF.

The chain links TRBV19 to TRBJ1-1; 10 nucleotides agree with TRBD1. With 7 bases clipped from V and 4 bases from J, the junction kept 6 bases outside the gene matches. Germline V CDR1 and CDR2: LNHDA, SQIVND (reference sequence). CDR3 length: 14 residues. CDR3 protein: CASIVGDRGTEAFF. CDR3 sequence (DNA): TGTGCCAGTATAGTAGGGGACAGGGGCACTGAAGCTTTCTTT.

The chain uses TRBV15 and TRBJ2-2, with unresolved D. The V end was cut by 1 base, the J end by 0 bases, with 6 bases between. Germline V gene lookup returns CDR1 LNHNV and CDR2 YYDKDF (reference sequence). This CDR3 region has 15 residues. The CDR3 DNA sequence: TGTGCCACCAGCAGAGGGGTTTCGAACACCGGGGAGCTGTTTTTT. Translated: CATSRGVSNTGELFF.

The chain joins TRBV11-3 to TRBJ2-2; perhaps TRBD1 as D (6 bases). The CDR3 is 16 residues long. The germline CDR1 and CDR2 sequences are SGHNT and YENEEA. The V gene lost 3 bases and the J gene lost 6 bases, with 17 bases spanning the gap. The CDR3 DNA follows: TGTGCCAGCAGCTTGCAGGACAGCGCCTTCCCCGGGGAGCTGTTTTTT. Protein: CASSLQDSAFPGELFF.

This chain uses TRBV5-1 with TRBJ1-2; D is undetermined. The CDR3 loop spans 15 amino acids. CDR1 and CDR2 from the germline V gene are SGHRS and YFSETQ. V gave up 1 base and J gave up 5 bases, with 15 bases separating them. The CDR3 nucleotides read TGCGCCAGCAGCTTGACGACAAGGGTTGGGTATGGCTACACCTTC. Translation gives CASSLTTRVGYGYTF.

Here the CDR3 reads CASNSQGRTEAFF. CDR3 coding DNA: TGTGCCAGTAACTCACAGGGACGAACTGAAGCTTTCTTT. The chain has TRBV19 and TRBJ1-1; a possible D gene is TRBD1 (6 bases). CDR3 length equals 13 residues. Germline V gene data show CDR1 as LNHDA and CDR2 as SQIVND (reference sequence). V gave up 7 bases and J gave up 5 bases, with 14 bases separating them.

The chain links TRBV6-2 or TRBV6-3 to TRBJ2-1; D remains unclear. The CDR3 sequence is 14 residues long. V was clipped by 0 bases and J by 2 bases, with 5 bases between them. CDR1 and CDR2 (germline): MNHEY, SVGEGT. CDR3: CASSYSRTYNEQFF. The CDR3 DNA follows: TGTGCCAGCAGTTACTCACGGACCTACAATGAGCAGTTCTTC.

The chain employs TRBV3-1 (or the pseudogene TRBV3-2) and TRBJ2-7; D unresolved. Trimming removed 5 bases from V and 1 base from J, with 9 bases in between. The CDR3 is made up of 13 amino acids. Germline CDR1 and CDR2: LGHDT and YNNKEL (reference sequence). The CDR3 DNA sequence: TGTGCCAGCAGCGCACAGCCTTCCTACGAGCAGTACTTC. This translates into CASSAQPSYEQYF.

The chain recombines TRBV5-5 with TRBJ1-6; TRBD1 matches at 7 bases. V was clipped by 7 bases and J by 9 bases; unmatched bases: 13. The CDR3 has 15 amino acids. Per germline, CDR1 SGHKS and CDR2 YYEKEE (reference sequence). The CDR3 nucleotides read TGTGCCAGCCGCTCCGGGACAGATTATGTTTCACCCCTCCACTTT. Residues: CASRSGTDYVSPLHF.

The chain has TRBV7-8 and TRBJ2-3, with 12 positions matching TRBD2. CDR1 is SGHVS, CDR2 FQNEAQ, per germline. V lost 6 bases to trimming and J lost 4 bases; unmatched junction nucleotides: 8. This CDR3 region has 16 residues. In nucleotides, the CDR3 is TGTGCCAGCAGTACTAGCGGGAGGTATTATCCAGATACGCAGTATTTT. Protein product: CASSTSGRYYPDTQYF.

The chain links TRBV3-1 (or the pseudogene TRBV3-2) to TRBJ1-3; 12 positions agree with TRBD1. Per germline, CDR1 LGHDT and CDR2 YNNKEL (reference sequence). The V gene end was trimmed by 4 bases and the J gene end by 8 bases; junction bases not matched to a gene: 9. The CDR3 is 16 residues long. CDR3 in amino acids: CASSLPQGQGADTIYF. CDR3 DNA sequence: TGTGCCAGCAGCCTCCCCCAGGGACAGGGGGCGGACACCATATATTTT.

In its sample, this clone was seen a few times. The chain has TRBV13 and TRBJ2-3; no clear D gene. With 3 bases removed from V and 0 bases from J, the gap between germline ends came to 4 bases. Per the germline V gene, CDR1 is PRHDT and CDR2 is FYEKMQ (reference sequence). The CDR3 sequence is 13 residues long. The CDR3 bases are TGTGCCAGCAGCTTTTCTAGCACAGATACGCAGTATTTT. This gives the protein CASSFSSTDTQYF.

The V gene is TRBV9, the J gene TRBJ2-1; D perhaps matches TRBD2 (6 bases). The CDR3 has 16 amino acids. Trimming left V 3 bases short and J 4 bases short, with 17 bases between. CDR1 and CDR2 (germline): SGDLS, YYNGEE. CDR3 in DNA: TGTGCCAGCAGCGGCATACTAGCCGAAGATTACAATGAGCAGTTCTTC. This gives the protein CASSGILAEDYNEQFF.

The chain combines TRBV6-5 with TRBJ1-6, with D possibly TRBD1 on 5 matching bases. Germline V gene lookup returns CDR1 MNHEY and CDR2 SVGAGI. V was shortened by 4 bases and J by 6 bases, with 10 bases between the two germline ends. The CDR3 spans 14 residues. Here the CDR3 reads CASSFRDGNSPLHF. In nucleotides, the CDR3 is TGTGCCAGCAGTTTCCGGGACGGTAATTCACCCCTCCACTTT.

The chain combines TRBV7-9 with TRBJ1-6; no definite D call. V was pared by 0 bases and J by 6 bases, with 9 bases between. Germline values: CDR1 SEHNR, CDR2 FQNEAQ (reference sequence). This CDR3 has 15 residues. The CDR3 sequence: CASSLAGSPNSPLHF. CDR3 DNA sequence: TGTGCCAGCAGCTTAGCGGGGAGTCCTAATTCACCCCTCCACTTT. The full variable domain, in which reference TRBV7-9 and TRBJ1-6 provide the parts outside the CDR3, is DTGVSQNPRHKITKRGQNVTFRCDPISEHNRLYWYRQTLGQGPEFLTYFQNEAQLEKSRLLSDRFSAERPKGSFSTLEIQRTEQGDSAMYLCASSLAGSPNSPLHFGNGTRLTVT.